One and the same sample provided the 31 T cell receptor beta chains below, sequenced in a study of a mutant IDH1 vaccine in newly diagnosed glioma. Clones were read by immunoSEQ multiplex PCR, and TCRdb kept only the in-frame ones, dropping some. Among 50,000 to 75,000 clones listed, 80% were seen once. Stated time point: week 11, during vaccination. Doses comprised 300 ug of mutant IDH1 20-mer peptide each, plus topical imiquimod. No antigen has been assigned to these receptors. Sequenced material: PBMCs, taken from a glioma patient whose treatment included an IDH1 peptide vaccine. These receptors were obtained from a man aged 45-65 years with glioma.

This sequence joins TRBV7-9 and TRBJ2-7; 7 bases are shared with TRBD1. V lost 2 bases to trimming and J lost 5 bases; unmatched junction nucleotides: 9. CDR3 length equals 15 residues. Germline V CDR1 and CDR2: SEHNR, FQNEAQ (reference sequence). The CDR3 DNA follows: TGTGCCAGCAGCTTAAAGGACAGGAATTTTGACGAGCAGTACTTC. This sequence encodes CASSLKDRNFDEQYF.

The chain links TRBV7-9 to TRBJ2-2; a possible D gene is TRBD2 (6 bases). This CDR3 has 15 residues. The V gene lost 3 bases and the J gene lost 4 bases, with 12 bases spanning the gap. Germline CDR1 reads SEHNR; CDR2 reads FQNEAQ (reference sequence). The CDR3 bases are TGTGCCAGCAGCTTGGAGGGAGGCGCCACCGGGGAGCTGTTTTTT. Encoded protein: CASSLEGGATGELFF.

This clone appeared a single time. The CDR3 DNA is TGTGCCAGCAGCTTAGACCTCAGGATGTTCTTC. Translating it yields CASSLDLRMFF. V and J are TRBV7-2 and TRBJ2-1; D uncertain. The ends were cut back, 1 base at V and 15 bases at J, with 10 bases in the middle. This CDR3 has 11 residues. Germline CDR1 is SGHTA and CDR2 is FQGNSA.

V is TRBV5-1 and J is TRBJ2-6; 9 bases match TRBD1. The CDR3 runs to 18 residues. V gave up 3 bases and J gave up 0 bases; unmatched junction bases: 7. Germline CDR1 is SGHRS and CDR2 is YFSETQ. This chain's CDR3 is CASSSSGQGSSGANVLTF. CDR3 bases: TGCGCCAGCAGCTCTAGTGGACAGGGGAGCTCTGGGGCCAACGTCCTGACTTTC.

This sequence joins TRBV6-9 and TRBJ2-7, with D unresolved. V lost 10 bases and J lost 2, with 12 bases in between. Germline CDR1 MNHGY, CDR2 SVAAGI. The CDR3 length is 12 residues. CDR3 nucleotide sequence: TGTGCCATCCAGCCCACTGCCTACGAGCAGTACTTC. This encodes CAIQPTAYEQYF.

The chain uses TRBV6-4 and TRBJ2-3; D gene ambiguous. This CDR3 spans 16 amino acids. In germline, CDR1 is MRHNA, CDR2 SNTAGT. V was pared by 2 bases and J by 1 base, with 13 bases between. CDR3 bases: TGTGCCAGCAGTGACCCGGGTTGGCGATGCACAGATACGCAGTATTTT. It specifies CASSDPGWRCTDTQYF.

The chain combines TRBV5-4 with TRBJ2-7; D is uncertain. The V gene lost 3 bases and the J gene lost 5 bases, with 6 bases spanning the gap. Germline V gene lookup returns CDR1 SGHNT and CDR2 YYREEE (reference sequence). The CDR3 contains 11 residues. CDR3 in DNA: TGTGCCAGCAGCTCCCCCGACGAGCAGTACTTC. Translating gives CASSSPDEQYF.

This clone was seen once. CDR3 bases: TGTGCCAGCAGCCGGGGGGCGGGCACAGATACGCAGTATTTT. This sequence encodes CASSRGAGTDTQYF. The chain combines TRBV6-5 with TRBJ2-3; D perhaps matches TRBD2 (7 bases). From germline, CDR1 is MNHEY and CDR2 SVGAGI. V dropped 6 bases and J dropped 1 base, with 11 bases sitting between them. This CDR3 region has 14 residues.

V gene TRBV5-1 combines with J gene TRBJ2-1; weak D call: TRBD2 (5 bases). The CDR3 length is 16 residues. Per germline, CDR1 SGHRS and CDR2 YFSETQ. The V gene lost 2 bases and the J gene lost 0 bases, with 12 bases spanning the gap. The CDR3 loop is CASSFGGSLSYNEQFF. CDR3 in DNA: TGCGCCAGCAGCTTTGGTGGGAGTCTCTCCTACAATGAGCAGTTCTTC.

The table lists this clone with a few counts. The chain recombines TRBV5-6 with TRBJ1-1; TRBD1 aligns across 7 bases. CDR3 length: 14 residues. CDR1 and CDR2 (germline): SGHDT, YYEEEE. Losses at the gene ends were 3 bases for V and 8 bases for J; bases not matched to a gene: 10. The CDR3 region is CASSSKKGTEEAFF. CDR3 coding DNA: TGTGCCAGCAGCTCGAAGAAGGGGACAGAAGAAGCTTTCTTT.

This chain's CDR3 is CASSQQGAGLTYEQYF. Written as DNA, the CDR3 is TGTGCCAGCAGCCAACAGGGAGCGGGACTCACCTACGAGCAGTACTTC. The chain employs TRBV14 and TRBJ2-7; 7 nucleotides align to TRBD2. J gave up 2 bases and V 2 bases, and 9 bases lay outside the gene matches. The CDR3 runs 16 residues. CDR1 and CDR2 (germline): SGHDN, FVKESK.

The chain combines TRBV11-2 with TRBJ1-6, with D possibly TRBD1 on 5 matching bases. This CDR3 has 15 residues. Germline loops: CDR1 SGHAT, CDR2 FQNNGV. V was cut by 7 bases and J by 10 bases, with 20 bases left in between. CDR3 sequence (DNA): TGTGCCAGCACGTCCCAGTACGGGGGGTTGTCACCCCTCCACTTT. Encoded protein: CASTSQYGGLSPLHF.

The chain has TRBV29-1 and TRBJ2-5; possibly TRBD2 for D (6 bases). The CDR3 is made up of 11 amino acids. Germline V gives CDR1 SQVTM, CDR2 ANQGSEA. V lost 8 bases and J 2 bases, leaving 9 bases between the germline ends. Here the CDR3 DNA reads TGCAGCTCGAGCGGGCAAGAGACCCAGTACTTC. Translation: CSSSGQETQYF.

This clone showed up just a few times. The chain couples TRBV5-4 to TRBJ2-5; 13 bases align to TRBD2. Trimming removed 3 bases from V and 5 bases from J; junction bases left unmatched: 10. Per the germline V gene, CDR1 is SGHNT and CDR2 is YYREEE (reference sequence). This CDR3 is 17 amino acids long. CDR3 in DNA: TGTGCCAGCAGCTCCAGAGGACTAGCGGGAGCGGATGAGACCCAGTACTTC. Its translation: CASSSRGLAGADETQYF. The full variable domain, rest sourced from reference TRBV5-4 and TRBJ2-5, is ETGVTQSPTHLIKTRGQQVTLRCSSQSGHNTVSWYQQALGQGPQFIFQYYREEENGRGNFPPRFSGLQFPNYSSELNVNALELDDSALYLCASSSRGLAGADETQYFGPGTRLLVL.

The chain recombines TRBV28 with TRBJ2-5; the D is unclear. Germline V gene lookup returns CDR1 MDHEN and CDR2 SYDVKM. The CDR3 consists of 11 residues. Deletions cut 6 bases from V and 5 bases from J, with 7 bases between. CDR3 nucleotide sequence: TGTGCCAGCAGGATCGGCGAGACCCAGTACTTC. This codes for CASRIGETQYF.

The chain carries TRBV6-1 and TRBJ2-7; weak D call: TRBD2 (6 bases). V gave up 7 bases and J gave up 1 base, with 11 bases separating them. The CDR3 is made up of 13 amino acids. Germline assignment: CDR1 MNHNS and CDR2 SASEGT. DNA for the CDR3: TGTGCCAGCATCCAGACTAGTTCCTACGAGCAGTACTTC. This sequence encodes CASIQTSSYEQYF.

This clone was found a few times. This chain connects TRBV5-1 to TRBJ1-4; D is uncertain. Germline V gene lookup returns CDR1 SGHRS and CDR2 YFSETQ. The CDR3 contains 15 residues. The V gene lost 4 bases and the J gene lost 1 base, with 11 bases spanning the gap. CDR3 loop: CASSTAGGTNEKLFF. DNA for the CDR3: TGCGCCAGCAGCACTGCGGGAGGAACTAATGAAAAACTGTTTTTT.

The DNA for the CDR3 is TGTGCCAGCTCACGGAACCTGGGGAGGGTGGAAGGCTACACCTTC. Its protein product is CASSRNLGRVEGYTF. The chain links TRBV18 to TRBJ1-2, with no clear D. Trimming stripped 4 bases from V and 8 bases from J, with 20 bases between. This CDR3 region has 15 residues. Germline V gene data show CDR1 as KGHSH and CDR2 as LQKENI.

The CDR3 bases are TGTGCCAGCAGCTTGGCGGACAGGGGCTATAATTCACCCCTCCACTTT. Its protein is CASSLADRGYNSPLHF. This rearrangement joins TRBV7-6 to TRBJ1-6; 9 positions agree with TRBD1. The germline V gene encodes CDR1 SGHVS and CDR2 FNYEAQ. Unmatched junction bases numbered 3, after V lost 3 bases and J lost 3 bases. This CDR3 comprises 16 residues.

This CDR3 is CASSIDSKNTEAFF. In DNA, the CDR3 is TGTGCCAGCAGCATCGACAGCAAGAACACTGAAGCTTTCTTT. This rearrangement joins TRBV5-6 to TRBJ1-1; D may be TRBD1 (5 bases). This CDR3 spans 14 amino acids. Germline loops: CDR1 SGHDT, CDR2 YYEEEE. The V gene lost 4 bases and the J gene lost 1 base, with 11 bases spanning the gap.

In its sample, this clone ranks as medium-sized. The rearrangement links TRBV29-1 to TRBJ1-1, with TRBD1 matching over 9 bases. Germline V gives CDR1 SQVTM, CDR2 ANQGSEA. This CDR3 is built from 13 residues. The junction had 3 bases not matched to a gene; V was cut back by 7 bases and J by 0 bases. Written as DNA, the CDR3 is TGCAGCGGAGGGGACAGGGTGAACACTGAAGCTTTCTTT. Residues: CSGGDRVNTEAFF.

This clone was observed a few times. J is TRBJ2-3 and V is TRBV27; D uncertain. This CDR3 region has 11 residues. Germline loops: CDR1 MNHEY, CDR2 SMNVEV (reference sequence). V lost 4 bases and J 8 bases, leaving 7 bases between the germline ends. The CDR3 loop is CASSWTGTQYF. In DNA form, the CDR3 reads TGTGCCAGCAGTTGGACGGGTACGCAGTATTTT.

The genes are TRBV18 and TRBJ1-1, with unresolved D. This CDR3 has 15 amino acids. The ends were cut back, 2 bases at V and 2 bases at J, with 12 bases in the middle. Germline assignment: CDR1 KGHSH and CDR2 LQKENI. The CDR3 here is CASSPSDASNTEAFF. The CDR3 DNA reads as TGTGCCAGCTCACCATCGGACGCTTCAAACACTGAAGCTTTCTTT.

J is TRBJ2-7 and V is TRBV5-5; TRBD1 agrees at 8 bases. V dropped 4 bases and J dropped 3; count of bases not matched to a gene: 9. Germline values: CDR1 SGHKS, CDR2 YYEKEE (reference sequence). The CDR3 has 15 amino acids. The CDR3 here is CASSLRGPGLYEQYF. The CDR3 nucleotides are TGTGCCAGCAGCCTCAGGGGGCCAGGGCTCTACGAGCAGTACTTC.

The sample holds one count of this clone. The chain couples TRBV7-2 to TRBJ2-1, with unresolved D. This CDR3 has 12 amino acids. CDR1 is SGHTA and CDR2 is FQGNSA in the germline V gene. V lost 5 bases to trimming and J lost 8 bases, with 10 bases between them. The CDR3 spells CASSPPKDEQFF. The DNA for the CDR3 is TGTGCCAGCAGCCCCCCTAAGGATGAGCAGTTCTTC.

In its sample, this clone ranks as medium-sized. J is TRBJ1-4 and V is TRBV30; the D gene is possibly TRBD1 (6 bases). This CDR3 comprises 14 residues. Looked up from germline, CDR1 is GTSNPN and CDR2 is SVGIG (reference sequence). The CDR3 nucleotides are TGTGTGATGAAACAGGGACCCAATAATGAAAAACTGTTTTTT. It is translated as CVMKQGPNNEKLFF.

In its sample, this clone was seen once. The J gene is TRBJ2-7, the V gene TRBV25-1; weak D call: TRBD1 (5 bases). V shed 4 bases and J shed 5 bases, with 15 bases lying between them. From germline, CDR1 is MGHDK and CDR2 SYGVNS. The CDR3 has 14 residues. For the CDR3, the DNA is TGTGCCAGCAGTGTTGCAGGGCTCCCCCACGAGCAGTACTTC. Its protein product is CASSVAGLPHEQYF.

CDR3 DNA: TGTGCCAGCAGTCCCCGGGGACGTCCCTATGACGAGCAGTACTTC. Its protein product is CASSPRGRPYDEQYF. J is TRBJ2-7 and V is TRBV27, with D perhaps assigned TRBD1 or TRBD2 (5 bases each). The V gene lost 5 bases and the J gene lost 5 bases, with 19 bases spanning the gap. The CDR3 consists of 15 residues. Germline V gene sequence: CDR1 MNHEY, CDR2 SMNVEV (reference sequence).

This chain uses TRBV19 with TRBJ1-2; TRBD1 matches at 8 bases. In germline, CDR1 is LNHDA, CDR2 SQIVND (reference sequence). This CDR3 has 16 amino acids. The V and J ends lost 5 bases and 4 bases, in that order; junction bases with no gene match: 12. CDR3 coding DNA: TGTGCCAGTAGTTTCAGGACAGGGAAGGGGCCCTATGGCTACACCTTC. Translation gives CASSFRTGKGPYGYTF.

For the CDR3, the DNA is TGTGCCAGCAGCCACACCGACAGGAACACTGAAGCTTTCTTT. Protein: CASSHTDRNTEAFF. J is TRBJ1-1 and V is TRBV6-6, with a tentative D call TRBD1 (5 bases). The V end was cut by 6 bases, the J end by 1 base, with 12 bases between. The length of the CDR3 is 14 residues. Looked up from germline, CDR1 is MNHNY and CDR2 is SVGAGI (reference sequence).

This chain uses TRBV18 with TRBJ2-5; D possibly corresponds to TRBD1 (6 bases). The V and J ends lost 3 bases and 7 bases respectively, with 21 bases between them. The CDR3 consists of 16 residues. Germline-derived CDR1 and CDR2 are KGHSH and LQKENI. The CDR3 region has the DNA TGTGCCAGCTCACCCGGACAAGTGGCGCAAGGGGGGACCCAGTACTTC. Protein: CASSPGQVAQGGTQYF.